This is a list of T cell receptor beta chains from one sample in a study of T cells expressing NK-cell markers. Each CDR3 protein gets one entry in TCRdb, which reprocessed the 5' RACE reads and gives no DNA. The sample is made up of around 380,000 distinct CDR3 sequences, and the top ten hold around 10% of it. The sample comprised blood T cells: a sorted CD56 or NKG2C T cell subset, CD4+ or CD8+ T cells, or bulk PBMC T cells (not recorded which). These receptors came from a woman in her fifties or sixties in good health. Both conserved end residues are part of each CDR3. The order of the fields is V gene, J gene, CDR3 protein.

TRBV6-2/TRBV6-3	TRBJ2-7	CASSPGGWNSYEQYF
TRBV4-1	TRBJ2-7	CASSRRESYEQYF
TRBV5-1	TRBJ2-2	CASRPPGNPAGELFF
TRBV10-3	TRBJ1-5	CAISESWGTQFQPQHF
TRBV7-8	TRBJ2-7	CASSLKRVQGHEQYF
TRBV11-2	TRBJ2-1	CASSLLWDNEQFF
TRBV6-2/TRBV6-3	TRBJ2-1	CASSYALAGDNEQFF
TRBV29-1	TRBJ1-3	CSISWGIGNTIYF
TRBV12-3/TRBV12-4	TRBJ2-2	CASSEAGGQVSTGELFF
TRBV20-1	TRBJ2-3	CSARDKGSRTSGSTDTQYF
TRBV29-1	TRBJ2-1	CSVVRGSAGGLYNEQFF
TRBV19	TRBJ2-1	CASSTQGASFRNEQFF
TRBV29-1	TRBJ2-1	CSVDSGRGLFQEQFF
TRBV20-1	TRBJ2-3	CSARVQGGTQYF
TRBV5-5	TRBJ2-1	CASSLFAPVSYNEQFF
TRBV19	TRBJ2-1	CASSPGLGLVNEQFF
TRBV12-3/TRBV12-4	TRBJ1-5	CASSLDQPQHF
TRBV7-9	TRBJ1-2	CASSSGTGVYGYTF
TRBV27	TRBJ2-7	CASSQQGRNYEQYF